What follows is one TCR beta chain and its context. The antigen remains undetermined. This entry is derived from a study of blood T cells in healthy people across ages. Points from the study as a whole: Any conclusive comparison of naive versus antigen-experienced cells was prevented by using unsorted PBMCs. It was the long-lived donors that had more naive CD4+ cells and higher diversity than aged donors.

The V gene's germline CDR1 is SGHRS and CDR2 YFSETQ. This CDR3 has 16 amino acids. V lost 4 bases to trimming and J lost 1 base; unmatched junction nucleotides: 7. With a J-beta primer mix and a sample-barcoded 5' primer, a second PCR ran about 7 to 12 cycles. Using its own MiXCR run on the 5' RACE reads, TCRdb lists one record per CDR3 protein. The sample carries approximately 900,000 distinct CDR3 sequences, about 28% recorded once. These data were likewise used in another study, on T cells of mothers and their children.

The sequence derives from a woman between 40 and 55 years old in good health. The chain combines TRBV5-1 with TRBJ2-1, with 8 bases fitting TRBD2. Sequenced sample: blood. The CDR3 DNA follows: TGCGCCAGCAGCCAGCGGGGGAGGGGGTCCTACAATGAGCAGTTCTTC. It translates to CASSQRGRGSYNEQFF.